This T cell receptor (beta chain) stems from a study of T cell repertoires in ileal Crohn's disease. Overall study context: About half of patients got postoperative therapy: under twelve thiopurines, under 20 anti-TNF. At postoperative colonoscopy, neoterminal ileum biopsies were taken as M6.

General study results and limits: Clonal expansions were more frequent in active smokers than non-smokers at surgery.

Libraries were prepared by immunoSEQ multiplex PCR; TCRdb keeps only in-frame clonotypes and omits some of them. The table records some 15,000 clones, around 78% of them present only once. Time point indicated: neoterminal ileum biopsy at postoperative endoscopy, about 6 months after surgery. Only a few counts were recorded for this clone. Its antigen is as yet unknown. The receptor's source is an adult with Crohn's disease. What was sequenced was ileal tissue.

The CDR3 nucleotides read TGCGCCAGCAGTCCAGGGGGCGGCAATCAGCCCCAGCATTTT. Protein: CASSPGGGNQPQHF. The rearrangement uses TRBV5-1 and TRBJ1-5, with 8 nucleotides matching TRBD1. The CDR3 contains 14 residues. In germline, CDR1 is SGHRS, CDR2 YFSETQ. V was pared by 5 bases and J by 2 bases, with 3 bases of the junction left unmatched. The full variable domain, rest sourced from reference TRBV5-1 and TRBJ1-5, is KAGVTQTPRYLIKTRGQQVTLSCSPISGHRSVSWYQQTPGQGLQFLFEYFSETQRNKGNFPGRFSGRQFSNSRSEMNVSTLELGDSALYLCASSPGGGNQPQHFGDGTRLSIL.